This TCR beta chain was observed in a study of long-term antiretroviral therapy in people with HIV. The table lists this clone with a count of one. CDR1 and CDR2 from the germline V gene are DFQATT and SNEGSKA (reference sequence). CDR3 size: 11 residues. Trimming pared 1 base from V and 7 bases from J, leaving 8 bases between. They ran version v3.0 of the immunoSEQ assay at survey level. This table comes from immunoSEQ multiplex PCR, and its TCRdb copy is limited to in-frame clones, with some not included. The repertoire has some 27,000 clones, around 77% of them found once; the top ten carry 11%. This clonotype was obtained from a young man with HIV. The J gene is TRBJ2-7, the V gene TRBV20-1, with D possibly TRBD1 on 5 matching bases. This specimen was unsorted PBMCs, taken 2.1 years after starting antiretroviral therapy. The CDR3 DNA follows: TGCAGTGCTAGAGGTTCAGGGGAGCAGTACTTC. Its translation: CSARGSGEQYF.